This is a list of T cell receptor beta chains from one sample in a study of blood T cells in healthy people across ages. TCRdb fed the 5' RACE reads into MiXCR, producing one record per CDR3 protein. Of about 1.8 million distinct CDR3 sequences detected, around 48% appear once; the ten largest clones hold less than 2.5%. The sample was blood. All receptors derive from a woman between 40 and 55 years old in good health. The CDR3 runs from the conserved cysteine through the conserved F or W.

CDR3 protein	V gene	J gene
CASSPEGDYIYEQYF	TRBV7-9	TRBJ2-7
CASREDGGPYGYTF	TRBV6-2/TRBV6-3	TRBJ1-2
CASSGPGQDTQYF	TRBV12-3/TRBV12-4	TRBJ2-3
CASSRQATGGSPLHF	TRBV6-1	TRBJ1-6
CASSNPAGSTDTQYF	TRBV28	TRBJ2-3
CASSLPATGRVSGYTF	TRBV6-2/TRBV6-3	TRBJ1-2
CASSPGTSGGPSYNEQFF	TRBV2	TRBJ2-1
CSARGETNYGYTF	TRBV20-1	TRBJ1-2
CASSQKVPSGGPYSYEQYF	TRBV7-2	TRBJ2-7
CATSHWGLESDEQFF	TRBV24-1	TRBJ2-1
CSVEDRSLGETQYF	TRBV29-1	TRBJ2-5
CASSQTGFYEKLFF	TRBV14	TRBJ1-4
CASSLMLAGNTDTQYF	TRBV5-1	TRBJ2-3
CASSPFTGDTQYF	TRBV7-3	TRBJ2-3
CASGGHTGELFF	TRBV12-3/TRBV12-4	TRBJ2-2
CASSFSLAERTDTQYF	TRBV4-2	TRBJ2-3
CASSYSWTDQYF	TRBV6-2/TRBV6-3	TRBJ2-5
CASSYRAGWRGHQETQYF	TRBV6-5	TRBJ2-5
CASSFLGGKNEQFF	TRBV11-2	TRBJ2-1
CASSPSTEDNYGYTF	TRBV6-5	TRBJ1-2
CASSRSLGETQYF	TRBV27	TRBJ2-5
CASSSPSTGASYNEQFF	TRBV7-6	TRBJ2-1
CASTAGGEVTEAFF	TRBV5-5	TRBJ1-1
CSAHLAGGYNEQFF	TRBV20-1	TRBJ2-1
CASSFGGLGTQYF	TRBV27	TRBJ2-5
CATSPSGVYNEQFF	TRBV24-1	TRBJ2-1
CASRGRPGLAENLPYEQYF	TRBV2	TRBJ2-7
CVSSFGLAGTYEQYF	TRBV7-8	TRBJ2-7
CASSLTRPDNYGYTF	TRBV7-9	TRBJ1-2
CASGEGLLETQYF	TRBV5-1	TRBJ2-5
CANSLYQETQYF	TRBV5-1	NA
CASNLVLGDTQYF	TRBV11-3	TRBJ2-3
CSASLYALAGETAQETQYF	TRBV20-1	TRBJ2-5
CASSQVLGGSGSTDTQYF	TRBV4-1	TRBJ2-3
CASSPKSQGARNIQYF	TRBV7-2	TRBJ2-4
CASSTPGVLAKNIQYF	TRBV19	TRBJ2-4